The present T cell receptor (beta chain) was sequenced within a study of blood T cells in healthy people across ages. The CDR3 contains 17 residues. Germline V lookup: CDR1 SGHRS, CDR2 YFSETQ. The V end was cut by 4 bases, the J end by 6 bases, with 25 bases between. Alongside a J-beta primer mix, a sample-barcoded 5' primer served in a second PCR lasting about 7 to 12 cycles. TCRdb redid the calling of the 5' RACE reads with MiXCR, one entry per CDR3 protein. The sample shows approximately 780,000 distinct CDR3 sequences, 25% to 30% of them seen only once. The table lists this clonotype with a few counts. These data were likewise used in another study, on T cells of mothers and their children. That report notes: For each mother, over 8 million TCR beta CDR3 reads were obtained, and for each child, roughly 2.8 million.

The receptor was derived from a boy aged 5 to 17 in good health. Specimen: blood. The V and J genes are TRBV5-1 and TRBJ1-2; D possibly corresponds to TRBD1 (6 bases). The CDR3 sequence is CASSPGTISLIVDGYTF. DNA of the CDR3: TGCGCCAGCAGCCCTGGGACAATCTCTCTTATTGTAGATGGCTACACCTTC.